A selection of T cell receptor beta chains follows, all from one sample in a study of T cell responses to AZD1222 COVID-19 vaccine. TCRdb keeps only in-frame clones here, not all; method: immunoSEQ multiplex PCR. The sample includes 120,000 or so clones, approximately 89% of them seen just once. Source: peripheral blood, taken on day 0 of AZD1222 vaccination. The source of these receptors is an adult in good health. CDR3s include the opening cysteine and the closing phenylalanine or tryptophan. A D gene is named only where the DNA matches it firmly. Only some rows state a clone size, as once, few, many or a class for expanded clones.

cdr3_aa	cdr3_nt	v_call	cdr3_length	j_call	clone_size	d_call
CASSIGLAAQASHNEQFF	TGTGCCAGTAGTATCGGGCTAGCGGCCCAGGCTAGCCACAATGAGCAGTTCTTC	TRBV19	18	TRBJ2-1	-	TRBD2
CATSSRDSKHYGYTF	TGTGCCACCAGCAGTAGGGACAGTAAGCACTATGGCTACACCTTC	TRBV15	15	TRBJ1-2	-	TRBD1
CASSLWQADTQYF	TGTGCCAGCAGCTTGTGGCAAGCAGATACGCAGTATTTT	TRBV5-4	13	TRBJ2-3	-	-
CASSPAVDQPQHF	TGTGCCAGCAGCCCGGCAGTGGATCAGCCCCAGCATTTT	TRBV7-8	13	TRBJ1-5	-	-
CASSLDQTQYF	TGCGCCAGCAGCTTGGACCAGACCCAGTACTTC	TRBV5-1	11	TRBJ2-5	-	-
CASSSLGLAGAYTGELFF	TGTGCCAGTAGTTCCCTTGGGCTAGCGGGGGCCTACACCGGGGAGCTGTTTTTT	TRBV19	18	TRBJ2-2	-	TRBD2
CASSKARRTGNSPLHF	TGTGCCAGCAGTAAAGCCCGTCGTACGGGTAATTCACCCCTCCACTTT	TRBV7-8	16	TRBJ1-6	-	-
CASGDGSYGYTF	TGTGCCAGCGGAGATGGGAGCTATGGCTACACCTTC	TRBV7-9	12	TRBJ1-2	-	-
CASSQELGELFF	TGCGCCAGCAGCCAAGAACTCGGGGAGCTGTTTTTT	TRBV4-1	12	TRBJ2-2	-	-
CASLKGPARVATEAFF	TGCGCCAGCTTGAAAGGCCCCGCACGGGTCGCCACTGAAGCTTTCTTT	TRBV10-2	16	TRBJ1-1	-	-
CASSSGTGVGYTF	TGTGCCAGCAGTTCCGGGACAGGGGTTGGCTACACCTTC	TRBV2	13	TRBJ1-2	-	TRBD1
CASSSRGGERETQYF	TGTGCCAGCAGCTCCCGGGGGGGAGAAAGAGAGACCCAGTACTTC	TRBV5-4	15	TRBJ2-5	-	TRBD2
CASSAGTGEYEQYF	TGTGCCAGCAGCGCCGGGACAGGGGAGTACGAGCAGTACTTC	TRBV9	14	TRBJ2-7	once	TRBD1
CASSQQGPLYEQYF	TGTGCCAGCAGTCAACAGGGGCCCCTCTACGAGCAGTACTTC	TRBV6-5	14	TRBJ2-7	once	TRBD1
CASSQVAGSGEQYF	TGTGCCAGCAGCCAAGTTGCAGGGTCTGGCGAGCAGTACTTC	TRBV3-1/TRBV3-2	14	TRBJ2-7	-	-